This T cell receptor (beta chain) was profiled in a study of human T cells and chemical hapten exposure. Time point here: patch test 2, 6 weeks after DPC sensitization. Treatment given: therapeutic diphenylcyclopropenone sensitization with weekly scalp DPC. The study's findings and limits: DPC sensitization left the count of TCRs above 1 in 1000 unchanged.

This CDR3 spans 17 amino acids. V was cut by 0 bases and J by 0 bases, with 15 bases left in between. Looked up from germline, CDR1 is DFQATT and CDR2 is SNEGSKA (reference sequence). TCRdb processed the RACE reads anew with MiXCR; each CDR3 protein has one entry. The repertoire holds about 140,000 distinct CDR3 sequences, with about 11% as singletons. This clonotype appeared a few times. Antigen: not known. The V gene is TRBV20-1, the J gene TRBJ2-1; D is undetermined. This TCR derives from a woman aged 45-65 years with alopecia areata. Some clones in this sample may be carry-over from other donors' samples. The input for sequencing was whole blood, taken in connection with sensitization to the hapten diphenylcyclopropenone (DPC). In DNA form, the CDR3 reads TGCAGTGCTAGAGATAATGGGCGCTTGAGCTCCTACAATGAGCAGTTCTTC. Amino acids: CSARDNGRLSSYNEQFF.